This T cell receptor beta chain stems from a study of early T cells in non-severe SARS-CoV-2 infection (dated by TCRdb to the early 2020s). Turning to the overall study: Bulk RNA from unsorted whole blood was used for TCR sequencing, so alpha and beta chains could not be paired.

This was a case-control study nested in a cohort of healthcare workers in London, UK, who had nasopharyngeal swab PCR tests and blood samples taken every week. Healthcare workers were enrolled in the week of the UK lockdown, from 23 to 31 March 2020, and were followed every week for up to about 15 weeks. Notes on this clonotype: The clone's antigen remains unknown. Per-nucleotide qualities are absent, and no much larger clonotype sits a single base away.

For this chain, trimming is 4 bases at the V end and 3 bases at the J end, and the number of junction bases without a gene match is 6. In the germline V gene (reference sequence), CDR1 corresponds to LGHDT and CDR2 to YNNKEL. The CDR3 starts with the cysteine, ends with the phenylalanine, and has 15 residues. This entry keeps only the CDR3 DNA: 45 bases, framed from base 1. Libraries were prepared through 5' RACE. The sequencing machine was a NextSeq 500. To correct for sequencing error and PCR bias, the TCR library protocol tagged individual cDNA molecules with unique molecular identifiers. Sequencing covered both TCR alpha and beta chains, and within each sample the abundances of alpha and beta sequences were tightly co-correlated. As for how the authors treated the data: Decombinator V4 was used to annotate the V gene, J gene and CDR3 of the TCR sequences. Expanded TCRs were defined as changing significantly between any two time points under a Poisson model with p below 0.0001. TCR abundances were normalised to the total number of TCRs sequenced per sample and expressed as counts per million. TRAV1-2 paired with TRAJ12, TRAJ20 or TRAJ33 defined MAIT TCRs, while TRAV10 paired with TRAJ18 defined iNKT TCRs. VDJdb, accessed 1 November 2021, was searched for CMV, EBV and SARS-CoV-2 annotated TCRs, with TCRs annotated for multiple antigens excluded. TCRdb reprocessing: public reads trimmed at Q25 with fastp, clones called with MiXCR, in-frame beta chains kept. A single entry per CDR3 protein holds the most common genes and DNA from its merged rows. TCRdb's processing, not the authors' own work, is the source of the V and J calls. This sample is represented by more than 70,000 distinct CDR3 sequences; approximately 14% of them were singletons. The ten largest make up around 15% of the sample.

The investigation overall reported the following: VDJdb matching was skewed toward anti-spike CD8 responses, so virus-specific expansions were likely underestimated and private and CD4 specificities were missed.

The chain couples TRBV3-1 to TRBJ2-7; 10 middle bases align to TRBD2. The TCR originated in an adult who was a healthcare worker with PCR-confirmed SARS-CoV-2 infection or an uninfected control (not recorded which). Input material: whole blood. CDR3 protein: CASSPAGGLDYEQYF. Here is the DNA: TGTGCCAGCAGCCCAGCGGGAGGGTTGGACTACGAGCAGTACTTC.